This TCR beta chain was identified in a study of cytomegalovirus exposure and HLA in healthy donors. V lost 0 bases and J 6 bases, leaving 9 bases between the germline ends. The V gene's germline CDR1 is KGHSH and CDR2 LQKENI. This CDR3 spans 13 amino acids. Whole-study results and caveats: CMV serostatus was the only immune exposure information that was available.

The PCR was carried out with 60 Vbeta primers and 13 Jbeta primers. Original data processing: Later reanalysis found about 78 million unique TCR beta chains, 10 million to 14 million of them shared. Here immunoSEQ multiplex PCR was the method, and the copy in TCRdb shows in-frame clones only, minus some. V and J calls and clone size follow that table, whereas D and trimming were derived from the DNA. The table records approximately 150,000 clones, approximately 71% of them present only once. About this clone itself: Its antigen is unknown.

The sample was PBMCs. This chain uses TRBV18 with TRBJ2-7, with TRBD2 as a possible D gene (6 bases). The clonotype was recovered from a man aged 40-49 years in good health and CMV-seronegative. CDR3 sequence reads: CASSPPGRGEQYF. The DNA for the CDR3 is TGTGCCAGCTCACCACCTGGGCGGGGCGAGCAGTACTTC.